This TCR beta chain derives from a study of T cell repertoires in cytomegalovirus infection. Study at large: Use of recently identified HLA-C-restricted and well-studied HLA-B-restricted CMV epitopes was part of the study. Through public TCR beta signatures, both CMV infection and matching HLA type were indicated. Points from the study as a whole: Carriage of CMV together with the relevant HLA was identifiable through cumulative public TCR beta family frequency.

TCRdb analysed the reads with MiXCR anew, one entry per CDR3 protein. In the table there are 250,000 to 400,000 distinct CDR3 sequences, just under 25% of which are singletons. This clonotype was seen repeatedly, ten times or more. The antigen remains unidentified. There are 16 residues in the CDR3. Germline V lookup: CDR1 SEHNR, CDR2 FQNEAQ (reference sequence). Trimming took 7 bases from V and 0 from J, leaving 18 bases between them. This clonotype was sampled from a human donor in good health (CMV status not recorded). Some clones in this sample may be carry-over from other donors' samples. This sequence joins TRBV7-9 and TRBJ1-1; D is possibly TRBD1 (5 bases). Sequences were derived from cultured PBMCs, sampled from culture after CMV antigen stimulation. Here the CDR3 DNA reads TGTGCCAGCACCCCCGAGGGGACCACCCTGAACACTGAAGCTTTCTTT. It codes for CASTPEGTTLNTEAFF.